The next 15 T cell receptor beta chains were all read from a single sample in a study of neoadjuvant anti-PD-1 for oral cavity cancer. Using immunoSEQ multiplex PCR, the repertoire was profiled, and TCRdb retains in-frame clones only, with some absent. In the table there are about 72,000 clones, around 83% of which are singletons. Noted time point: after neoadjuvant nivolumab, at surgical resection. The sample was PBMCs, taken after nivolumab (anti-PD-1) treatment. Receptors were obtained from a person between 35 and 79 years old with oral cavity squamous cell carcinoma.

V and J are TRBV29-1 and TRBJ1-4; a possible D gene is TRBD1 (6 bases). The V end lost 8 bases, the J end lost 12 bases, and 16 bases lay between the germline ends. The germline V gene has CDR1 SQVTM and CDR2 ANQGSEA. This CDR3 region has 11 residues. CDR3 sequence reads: CSPTPRGQLFF. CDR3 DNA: TGCAGCCCTACCCCCAGGGGTCAACTGTTTTTT.

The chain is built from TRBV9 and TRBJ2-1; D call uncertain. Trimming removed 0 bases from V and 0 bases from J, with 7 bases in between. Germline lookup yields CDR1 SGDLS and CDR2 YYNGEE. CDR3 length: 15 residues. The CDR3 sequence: CASSVVMSSYNEQFF. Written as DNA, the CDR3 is TGTGCCAGCAGCGTAGTGATGAGCTCCTACAATGAGCAGTTCTTC.

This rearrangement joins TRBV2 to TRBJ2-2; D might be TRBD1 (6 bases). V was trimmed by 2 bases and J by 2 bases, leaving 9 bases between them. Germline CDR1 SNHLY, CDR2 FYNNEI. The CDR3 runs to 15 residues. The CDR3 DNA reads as TGTGCCAGCAGTGAATCACAGGGAAACACCGGGGAGCTGTTTTTT. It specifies CASSESQGNTGELFF. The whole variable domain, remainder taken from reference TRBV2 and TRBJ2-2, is EPEVTQTPSHQVTQMGQEVILRCVPISNHLYFYWYRQILGQKVEFLVSFYNNEISEKSEIFDDQFSVERPDGSNFTLKIRSTKLEDSAMYFCASSESQGNTGELFFGEGSRLTVL.

The CDR3 DNA reads TGCGCCAGCAGCCAACCAACAGGGCCTCAAGAGACCCAGTACTTC. Residues: CASSQPTGPQETQYF. The chain couples TRBV4-1 to TRBJ2-5; D perhaps matches TRBD1 (6 bases). V was clipped by 2 bases and J by 2 bases, with 12 bases between them. The CDR3 is 15 residues long. From germline, CDR1 is MGHRA and CDR2 YSYEKL.

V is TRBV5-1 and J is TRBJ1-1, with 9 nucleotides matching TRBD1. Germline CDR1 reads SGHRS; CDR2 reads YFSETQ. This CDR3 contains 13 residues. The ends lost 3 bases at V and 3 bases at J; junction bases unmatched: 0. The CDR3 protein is CASSWTGDTEAFF. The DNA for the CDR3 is TGCGCCAGCAGCTGGACAGGGGACACTGAAGCTTTCTTT. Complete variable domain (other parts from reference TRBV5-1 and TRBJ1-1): KAGVTQTPRYLIKTRGQQVTLSCSPISGHRSVSWYQQTPGQGLQFLFEYFSETQRNKGNFPGRFSGRQFSNSRSEMNVSTLELGDSALYLCASSWTGDTEAFFGQGTRLTVV.

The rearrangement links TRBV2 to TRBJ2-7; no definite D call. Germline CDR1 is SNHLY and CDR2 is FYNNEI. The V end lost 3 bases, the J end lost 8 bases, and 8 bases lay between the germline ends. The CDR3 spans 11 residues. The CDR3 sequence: CASSDRWQQYF. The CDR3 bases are TGTGCCAGCAGTGACCGTTGGCAGCAGTACTTC. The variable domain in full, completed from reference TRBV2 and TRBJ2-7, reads EPEVTQTPSHQVTQMGQEVILRCVPISNHLYFYWYRQILGQKVEFLVSFYNNEISEKSEIFDDQFSVERPDGSNFTLKIRSTKLEDSAMYFCASSDRWQQYFGPGTRLTVT.

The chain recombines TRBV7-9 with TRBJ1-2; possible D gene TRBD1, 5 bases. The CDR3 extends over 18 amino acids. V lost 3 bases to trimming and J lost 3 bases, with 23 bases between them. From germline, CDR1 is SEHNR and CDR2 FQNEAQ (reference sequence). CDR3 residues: CASSFGAGLPILHYGYTF. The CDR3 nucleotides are TGTGCCAGCAGCTTTGGGGCAGGCCTTCCTATTTTGCACTATGGCTACACCTTC.

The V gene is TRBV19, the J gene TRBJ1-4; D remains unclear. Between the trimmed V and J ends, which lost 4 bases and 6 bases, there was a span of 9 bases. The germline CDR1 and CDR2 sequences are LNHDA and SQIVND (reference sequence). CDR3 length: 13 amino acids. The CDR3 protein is CASSSRPDEKLFF. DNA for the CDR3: TGTGCCAGTAGTAGTAGGCCGGATGAAAAACTGTTTTTT.

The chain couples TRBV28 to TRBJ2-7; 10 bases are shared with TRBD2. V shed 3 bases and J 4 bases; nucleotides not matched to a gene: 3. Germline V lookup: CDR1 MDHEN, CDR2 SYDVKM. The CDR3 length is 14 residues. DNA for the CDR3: TGTGCCAGCAGTTTGGCTAGCGGGAGTTACGAGCAGTACTTC. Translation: CASSLASGSYEQYF.

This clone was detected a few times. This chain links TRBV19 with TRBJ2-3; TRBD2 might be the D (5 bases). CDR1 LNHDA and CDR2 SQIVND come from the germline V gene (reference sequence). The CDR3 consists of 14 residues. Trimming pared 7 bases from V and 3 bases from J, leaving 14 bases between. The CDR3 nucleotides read TGTGCCAGTAAGGAAAGGACTGCTACAGATACGCAGTATTTT. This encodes CASKERTATDTQYF.

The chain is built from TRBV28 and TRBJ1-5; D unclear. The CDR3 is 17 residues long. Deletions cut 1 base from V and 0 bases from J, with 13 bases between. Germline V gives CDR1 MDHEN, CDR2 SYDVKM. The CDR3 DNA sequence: TGTGCCAGCAGTTTATCCGGATACTTGTTTAGCAATCAGCCCCAGCATTTT. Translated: CASSLSGYLFSNQPQHF.

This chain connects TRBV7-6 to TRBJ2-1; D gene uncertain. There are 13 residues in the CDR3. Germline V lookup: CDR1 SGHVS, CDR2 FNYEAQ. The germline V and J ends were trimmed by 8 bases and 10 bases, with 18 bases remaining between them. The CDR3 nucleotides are TGTGCCAGCCGTCGGCAAAGCTTCGAGGAGCAGTTCTTC. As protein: CASRRQSFEEQFF. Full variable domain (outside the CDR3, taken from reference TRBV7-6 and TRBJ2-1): GAGVSQSPRYKVTKRGQDVALRCDPISGHVSLYWYRQALGQGPEFLTYFNYEAQQDKSGLPNDRFSAERPEGSISTLTIQRTEQRDSAMYRCASRRQSFEEQFFGPGTRLTVL.

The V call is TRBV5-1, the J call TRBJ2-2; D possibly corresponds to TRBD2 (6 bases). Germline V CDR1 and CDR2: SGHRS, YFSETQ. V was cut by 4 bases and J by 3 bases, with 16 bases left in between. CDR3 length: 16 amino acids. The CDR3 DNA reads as TGCGCCAGCAGCCTACTGACTAGTACCGACACCGGGGAGCTGTTTTTT. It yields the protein CASSLLTSTDTGELFF.

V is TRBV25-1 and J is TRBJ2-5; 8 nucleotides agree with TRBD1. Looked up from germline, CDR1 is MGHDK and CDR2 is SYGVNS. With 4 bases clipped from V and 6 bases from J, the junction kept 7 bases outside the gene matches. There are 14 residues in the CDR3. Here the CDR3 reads CASSGNRGIKTQYF. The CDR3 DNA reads TGTGCCAGCAGTGGAAACAGGGGGATAAAGACCCAGTACTTC.

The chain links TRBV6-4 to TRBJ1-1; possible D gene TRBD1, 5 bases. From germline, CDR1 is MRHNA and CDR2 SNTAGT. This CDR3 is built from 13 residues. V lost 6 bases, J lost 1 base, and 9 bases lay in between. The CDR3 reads CASSQQANTEAFF. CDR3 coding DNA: TGTGCCAGCAGCCAACAGGCGAACACTGAAGCTTTCTTT.